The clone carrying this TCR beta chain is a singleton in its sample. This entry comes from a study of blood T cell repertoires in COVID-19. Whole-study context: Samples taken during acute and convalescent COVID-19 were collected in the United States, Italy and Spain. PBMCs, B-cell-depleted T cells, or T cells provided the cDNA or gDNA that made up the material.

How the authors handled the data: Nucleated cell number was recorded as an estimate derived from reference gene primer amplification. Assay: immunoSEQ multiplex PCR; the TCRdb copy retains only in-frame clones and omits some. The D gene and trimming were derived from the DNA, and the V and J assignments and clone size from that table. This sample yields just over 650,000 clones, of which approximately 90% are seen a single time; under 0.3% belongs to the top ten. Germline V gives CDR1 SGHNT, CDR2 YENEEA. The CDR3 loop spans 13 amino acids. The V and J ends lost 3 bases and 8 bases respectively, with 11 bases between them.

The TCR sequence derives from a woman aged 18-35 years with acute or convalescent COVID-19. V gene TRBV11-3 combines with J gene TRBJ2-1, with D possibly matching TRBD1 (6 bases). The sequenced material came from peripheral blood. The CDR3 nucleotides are TGTGCCAGCAGCTTTGGGAACAGGGATGAGCAGTTCTTC. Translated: CASSFGNRDEQFF.